This is a list of T cell receptor beta chains from one sample in a study of human T cells and chemical hapten exposure. TCRdb itself ran the RACE reads through MiXCR, one entry per CDR3 protein. The top ten clones hold about 3% of a sample with some 99,000 distinct CDR3 sequences, about a tenth of them seen once. The source material was whole blood, sampled in connection with sensitization to the hapten diphenylcyclopropenone (DPC). The receptors originated from a woman aged 40 to 49 with alopecia areata. Some clones in this sample may be carry-over from other donors' samples. Both conserved end residues are part of each CDR3. D genes are given only for firm matches. Some rows mark clone size as missing; the rest say once, few, many or name a class of expanded clone.

>TRBJ1-1|TRBV3-1|few|NA
CASSQDPGRAEAFF
TGTGCCAGCAGCCAAGATCCAGGGCGCGCTGAAGCTTTCTTT
>TRBJ2-7|TRBV2|NA|TRBD2
CASSVLAGGYNEQYF
TGTGCCAGCAGCGTGCTAGCGGGGGGATACAATGAGCAGTACTTC
>TRBJ1-2|TRBV7-2|many|NA
CASSPQGDGGYTF
TGTGCCAGCAGCCCCCAGGGAGATGGTGGCTACACCTTC
>TRBJ1-5|TRBV6-1|few|NA
CASSEVGGREPQHF
TGTGCCAGCAGTGAAGTGGGCGGGCGAGAGCCCCAGCATTTT
>TRBJ1-2|TRBV6-5|few|NA
CASSAGRRGGYTF
TGTGCCAGCAGCGCAGGGAGAAGAGGTGGCTACACCTTC
>TRBJ2-5|TRBV3-1|few|TRBD1
CASSHRQGVGGETQYF
TGTGCCAGCAGCCATAGACAGGGGGTGGGAGGAGAGACCCAGTACTTC
>TRBJ1-6|TRBV20-1|few|NA
CSASRPVSSYNSPLHF
TGCAGTGCTAGTAGGCCAGTCAGCTCCTATAATTCACCCCTCCACTTT
>TRBJ1-5|TRBV5-6|NA|NA
CAPPYQPQHF
TGTGCCCCCCCATATCAGCCCCAGCATTTT
>TRBJ1-6|TRBV7-8|few|NA
CASSLVAPSSYNSPLHF
TGTGCCAGCAGCTTAGTAGCACCAAGCTCCTATAATTCACCCCTCCACTTT
>TRBJ2-1|TRBV7-9|NA|NA
CASSLPSEGDNEQFF
TGTGCCAGCAGCTTACCGTCTGAGGGCGACAATGAGCAGTTCTTC
>TRBJ2-3|TRBV5-1|many|NA
CALVFGSPLYTDTQYF
TGCGCCCTCGTCTTTGGGAGTCCACTTTACACAGATACGCAGTATTTT
>TRBJ2-3|TRBV29-1|many|TRBD2
CTYSLGGLGTDTQYF
TGCACCTACTCCCTGGGGGGGTTGGGCACAGATACGCAGTATTTT
>TRBJ2-1|TRBV20-1|NA|NA
CSARGHSVIVPYNEQFF
TGCAGTGCTAGAGGACACTCGGTGATTGTACCCTACAATGAGCAGTTCTTC
>TRBJ1-2|TRBV7-2|many|NA
CASSSYYGYTF
TGTGCCAGCAGCTCTTACTATGGCTACACCTTC
>TRBJ1-6|TRBV20-1|few|TRBD1
CSATRPDRGNSPLHF
TGCAGTGCTACACGACCGGACAGGGGTAATTCACCCCTCCACTTT
>TRBJ1-4|TRBV7-9|many|NA
CASSWGADEKLFF
TGTGCCAGCAGCTGGGGGGCTGATGAAAAACTGTTTTTT
>TRBJ1-2|TRBV7-2|few|NA
CASSLSATTYGYTF
TGTGCCAGCAGCTTATCCGCCACTACCTATGGCTACACCTTC
>TRBJ2-5|TRBV7-9|few|NA
CASRGLTETQYF
TGTGCCAGCAGGGGCCTCACGGAGACCCAGTACTTC
>TRBJ2-7|TRBV6-2/TRBV6-3|NA|NA
CASSYGFERPYEQYF
TGTGCCAGCAGTTACGGGTTCGAGCGACCCTACGAGCAGTACTTC
>TRBJ2-6|TRBV10-3|many|TRBD1
CAISEGDRAGANVLTF
TGTGCCATCAGTGAGGGGGACAGGGCTGGGGCCAACGTCCTGACTTTC
>TRBJ2-2|TRBV11-2|many|NA
CASTPSAGELFF
TGTGCCAGCACTCCGTCTGCTGGGGAGCTGTTTTTT
>TRBJ1-5|TRBV20-1|NA|NA
CSARFQGTQPQHF
TGCAGTGCTAGATTCCAGGGGACCCAGCCCCAGCATTTT
>TRBJ1-2|TRBV7-9|NA|NA
CASSFETLGGREDGYTF
TGTGCCAGCAGCTTTGAGACCCTCGGGGGGCGCGAGGATGGCTACACCTTC
>TRBJ1-6|TRBV6-5|many|NA
CARYFGSYNSPLHF
TGTGCCAGATATTTTGGCTCCTATAATTCACCCCTCCACTTT
>TRBJ1-1|TRBV6-2/TRBV6-3|few|NA
CASSEDRGAFF
TGTGCCAGCAGTGAAGACAGAGGAGCTTTCTTT
>TRBJ1-5|TRBV19|NA|TRBD1
CASSKQGAVQPQHF
TGTGCCAGTAGTAAGCAGGGGGCGGTTCAGCCCCAGCATTTT
>TRBJ1-1|TRBV5-6|many|NA
CASSLAVYAAEAFF
TGTGCCAGCAGCTTGGCGGTTTACGCCGCTGAAGCTTTCTTT
>TRBJ2-7|TRBV5-1|few|NA
CASRTTGMTSYEQYF
TGCGCCAGCAGGACTACCGGGATGACGTCCTACGAGCAGTACTTC
>TRBJ2-1|TRBV12-5|NA|NA
CASGLVKYYQGFRYNEQFF
TGTGCTAGTGGTTTGGTTAAATATTACCAGGGTTTTAGGTACAATGAGCAGTTCTTC
>TRBJ2-7|TRBV4-3|NA|TRBD2
CASSQEEYSGRAYEQYF
TGCGCCAGCAGCCAGGAGGAGTATAGCGGGAGAGCCTACGAGCAGTACTTC
>TRBJ2-3|TRBV29-1|few|NA
CSAKRHPDTQYF
TGCAGCGCAAAGCGTCACCCAGATACGCAGTATTTT
>TRBJ2-5|TRBV28|few|TRBD1
CASSTRQGETQYF
TGTGCCAGCAGTACCCGACAGGGAGAGACCCAGTACTTC